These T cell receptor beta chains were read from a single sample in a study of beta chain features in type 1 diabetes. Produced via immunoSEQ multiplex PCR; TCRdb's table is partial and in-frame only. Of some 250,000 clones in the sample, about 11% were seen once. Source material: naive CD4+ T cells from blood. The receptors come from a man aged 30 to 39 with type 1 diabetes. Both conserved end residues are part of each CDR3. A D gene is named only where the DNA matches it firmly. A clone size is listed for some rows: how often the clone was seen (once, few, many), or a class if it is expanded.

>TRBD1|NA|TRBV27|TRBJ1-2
CASGRDSVSYGYTF
TGTGCCAGCGGCCGGGACAGCGTTTCCTATGGCTACACCTTC
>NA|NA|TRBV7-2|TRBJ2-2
CASSSANTGELFF
TGTGCCAGCAGCTCCGCGAACACCGGGGAGCTGTTTTTT
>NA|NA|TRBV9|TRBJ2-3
CASSRGHTDTQYF
TGTGCCAGCAGCAGAGGGCACACAGATACGCAGTATTTT
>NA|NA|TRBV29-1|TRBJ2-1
CSVAGAPGYNEQFF
TGCAGCGTAGCAGGGGCCCCGGGTTACAATGAGCAGTTCTTC
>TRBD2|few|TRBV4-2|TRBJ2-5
CASSQEAGLQETQYF
TGTGCCAGCAGCCAAGAAGCGGGACTTCAAGAGACCCAGTACTTC
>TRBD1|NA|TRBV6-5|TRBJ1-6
CASSYSGQGFSPLHF
TGTGCCAGCAGTTACTCCGGACAGGGTTTTTCACCCCTCCACTTT
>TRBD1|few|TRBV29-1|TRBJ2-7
CSVAGTGMGYEQYF
TGCAGCGTGGCCGGGACAGGGATGGGCTACGAGCAGTACTTC
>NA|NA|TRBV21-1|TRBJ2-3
CASSKGARLAAGTDTQYF
TGTGCCAGCAGCAAAGGGGCGCGGCTAGCGGCGGGCACAGATACGCAGTATTTT
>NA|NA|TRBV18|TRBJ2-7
CASFPRAGSAEQYF
TGTGCCAGCTTTCCACGGGCGGGGTCCGCCGAGCAGTACTTC
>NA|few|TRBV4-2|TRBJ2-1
CASSQEPGSSYNEQFF
TGTGCCAGCAGCCAAGAGCCGGGAAGCTCCTACAATGAGCAGTTCTTC
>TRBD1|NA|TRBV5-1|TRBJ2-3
CASSATGVPDTQYF
TGCGCCAGCAGCGCAACAGGGGTCCCAGATACGCAGTATTTT
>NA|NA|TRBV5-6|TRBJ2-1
CASSSGYPYNEQFF
TGTGCCAGCAGTTCGGGGTATCCCTACAATGAGCAGTTCTTC
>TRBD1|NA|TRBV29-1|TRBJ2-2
CSVIRDREFGELFF
TGCAGCGTCATTCGGGACAGGGAATTCGGGGAGCTGTTTTTT
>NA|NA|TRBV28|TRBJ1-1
CASTPPAGPTEAFF
TGTGCCAGCACTCCCCCCGCGGGACCGACTGAAGCTTTCTTT
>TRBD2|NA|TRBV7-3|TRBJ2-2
CASSAIAGNTGELFF
TGTGCCAGCAGCGCTATAGCGGGGAACACCGGGGAGCTGTTTTTT
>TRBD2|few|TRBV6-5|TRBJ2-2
CASRDYKTGELFF
TGTGCCAGCCGGGACTACAAAACCGGGGAGCTGTTTTTT
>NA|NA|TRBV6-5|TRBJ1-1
CASSQGTEAFF
TGTGCCAGCAGCCAGGGGACTGAAGCTTTCTTT
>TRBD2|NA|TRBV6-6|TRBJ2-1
CASSSSGGVEQFF
TGTGCCAGCAGTTCTAGCGGGGGGGTGGAGCAGTTCTTC
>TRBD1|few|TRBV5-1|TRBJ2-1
CASSLSSGQGMNEQFF
TGCGCCAGCAGCTTGAGTTCGGGACAGGGGATGAATGAGCAGTTCTTC
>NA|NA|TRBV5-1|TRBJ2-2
CASSLSTGYGELFF
TGCGCCAGCAGCTTATCCACAGGGTACGGGGAGCTGTTTTTT
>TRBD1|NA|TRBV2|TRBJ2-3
CASSQGQGRTDTQYF
TGTGCCAGCAGTCAGGGACAGGGACGCACAGATACGCAGTATTTT
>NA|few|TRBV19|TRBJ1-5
CASSIVGRTGQPQHF
TGTGCCAGTAGTATTGTAGGGAGAACCGGCCAGCCCCAGCATTTT
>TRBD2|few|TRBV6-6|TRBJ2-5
CASSYVAGGQETQYF
TGTGCCAGCAGTTACGTAGCGGGGGGGCAAGAGACCCAGTACTTC
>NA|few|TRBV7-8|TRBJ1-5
CASSAIRDKYNQPQHF
TGTGCCAGCAGTGCGATTCGGGACAAATACAATCAGCCCCAGCATTTT
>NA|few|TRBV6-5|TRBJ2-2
CASSYEPGTGELFF
TGTGCCAGCAGTTACGAACCGGGTACCGGGGAGCTGTTTTTT
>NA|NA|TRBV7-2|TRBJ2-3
CASSLAPVSTDTQYF
TGTGCCAGCAGCCTAGCACCAGTTAGCACAGATACGCAGTATTTT
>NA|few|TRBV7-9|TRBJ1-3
CASSQLTSKGNTIYF
TGTGCCAGCAGCCAACTAACATCGAAAGGAAACACCATATATTTT
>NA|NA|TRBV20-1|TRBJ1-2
CSAIPPSGYTF
TGCAGTGCTATCCCCCCGTCGGGCTACACCTTC
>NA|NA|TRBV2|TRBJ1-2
CASSVEGSGYGYTF
TGTGCCAGCAGTGTCGAAGGATCGGGGTATGGCTACACCTTC
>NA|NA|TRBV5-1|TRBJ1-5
CASSSTGEDNQPQHF
TGCGCCAGCAGCTCGACGGGGGAAGACAATCAGCCCCAGCATTTT
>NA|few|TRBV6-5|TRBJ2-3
CASSYSSATDTQYF
TGTGCCAGCAGTTACAGCAGCGCCACAGATACGCAGTATTTT
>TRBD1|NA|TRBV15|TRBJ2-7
CATSRRDRIGDEQYF
TGTGCCACCAGCAGGAGGGACAGGATTGGCGACGAGCAGTACTTC
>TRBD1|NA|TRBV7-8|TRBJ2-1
CASSPRTGGVYNEQFF
TGTGCCAGCAGCCCCCGGACAGGGGGCGTTTACAATGAGCAGTTCTTC
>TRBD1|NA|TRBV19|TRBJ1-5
CASSFRQGSSNQPQHF
TGTGCCAGTAGTTTCCGACAGGGGTCAAGCAATCAGCCCCAGCATTTT
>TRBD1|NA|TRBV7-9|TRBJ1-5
CASSSGQGYNQPQHF
TGTGCCAGCAGCTCCGGACAGGGGTACAATCAGCCCCAGCATTTT
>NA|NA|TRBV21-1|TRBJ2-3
CASSPSSGGGTDTQYF
TGTGCCAGCAGCCCTTCGAGCGGGGGGGGAACAGATACGCAGTATTTT
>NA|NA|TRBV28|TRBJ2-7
CASSLLTGSSYEQYF
TGTGCCAGCAGTTTGTTAACAGGAAGTTCCTACGAGCAGTACTTC
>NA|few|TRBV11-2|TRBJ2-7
CASSHPGQYEQYF
TGTGCCAGCAGCCACCCAGGACAGTACGAGCAGTACTTC
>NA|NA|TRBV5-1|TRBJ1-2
CASSLELGHYGYTF
TGCGCCAGCAGCTTGGAGTTGGGGCACTATGGCTACACCTTC
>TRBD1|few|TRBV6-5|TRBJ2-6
CASSQTGAGANVLTF
TGTGCCAGCAGTCAAACAGGGGCTGGGGCCAACGTCCTGACTTTC
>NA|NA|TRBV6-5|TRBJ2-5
CASSSLRAQETQYF
TGTGCCAGCAGCTCCCTCAGGGCCCAAGAGACCCAGTACTTC
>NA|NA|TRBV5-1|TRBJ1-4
CASSSANPHEKLFF
TGCGCCAGCAGTAGTGCCAACCCCCATGAAAAACTGTTTTTT
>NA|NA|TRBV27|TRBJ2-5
CASSSRFGTHSEETQYF
TGTGCCAGCAGTTCCCGCTTCGGGACTCATTCGGAAGAGACCCAGTACTTC
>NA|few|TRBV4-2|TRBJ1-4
CASSQEGGVGEKLFF
TGTGCCAGCAGCCAAGAAGGGGGTGTAGGTGAAAAACTGTTTTTT
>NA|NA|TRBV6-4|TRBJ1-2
CASSTRQANYGYTF
TGTGCCAGCAGCACCCGACAAGCTAACTATGGCTACACCTTC
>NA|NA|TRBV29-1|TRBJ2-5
CSAQGLGKETQYF
TGCAGCGCCCAAGGTCTAGGAAAAGAGACCCAGTACTTC
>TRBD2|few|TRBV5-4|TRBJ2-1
CASSPTSGGAEGYNEQFF
TGTGCCAGCAGCCCGACTAGCGGGGGGGCAGAAGGCTACAATGAGCAGTTCTTC
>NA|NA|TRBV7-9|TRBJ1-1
CASSWGTEAFF
TGTGCCAGCAGCTGGGGGACAGAAGCTTTCTTT